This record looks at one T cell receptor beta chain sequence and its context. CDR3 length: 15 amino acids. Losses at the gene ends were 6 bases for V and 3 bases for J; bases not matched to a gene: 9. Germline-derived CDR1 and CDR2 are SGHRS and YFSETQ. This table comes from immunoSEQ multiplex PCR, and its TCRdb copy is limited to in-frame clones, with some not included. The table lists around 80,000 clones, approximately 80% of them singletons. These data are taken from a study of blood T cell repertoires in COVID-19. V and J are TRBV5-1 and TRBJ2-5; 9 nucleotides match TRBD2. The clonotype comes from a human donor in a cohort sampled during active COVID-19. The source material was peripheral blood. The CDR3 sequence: CASTPSGGGEETQYF. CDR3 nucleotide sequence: TGCGCCAGCACCCCATCCGGCGGGGGGGAAGAGACCCAGTACTTC.